The 8 T cell receptor beta chains below all came from one sample that was sequenced in a study of T cell repertoires in cytomegalovirus infection. TCRdb re-analysed the reads in MiXCR, keeping a single row per CDR3 protein. The data show around 530,000 distinct CDR3 sequences, around a quarter seen once. The sequenced sample was PBMCs. The source of these receptors is a human donor in good health (CMV status not recorded). Some clones in this sample may be carry-over from other donors' samples.

V usage is TRBV10-3 and J usage is TRBJ1-2; D ambiguous. This CDR3 spans 11 amino acids. Trimming took 4 bases from V and 8 from J, leaving 8 bases between them. The germline V gene encodes CDR1 ENHRY and CDR2 SYGVKD. The CDR3, as DNA: TGTGCCATCAGTGGCTCTGACGGCTACACCTTC. Its translation: CAISGSDGYTF.

This clonotype appeared a few times. The rearrangement joins TRBV19 to TRBJ2-3; 10 bases map to TRBD2. Germline V gene sequence: CDR1 LNHDA, CDR2 SQIVND (reference sequence). V lost 3 bases to trimming and J lost 11 bases; unmatched junction nucleotides: 8. The CDR3 has 14 amino acids. In DNA, the CDR3 is TGTGCCAGTAGTATTCGCTCTAGCGGGAGCGGGCAGTATTTT. It is translated as CASSIRSSGSGQYF.

The sample holds a few counts of this clonotype. This CDR3 reads CASSFAGLNIQYF. The DNA of the CDR3 is TGTGCCAGCAGTTTTGCAGGGCTGAACATTCAGTACTTC. The gene calls are TRBV12-3 or TRBV12-4 and TRBJ2-4; TRBD1 is a possible D gene (5 bases). This CDR3 region has 13 residues. V was clipped by 3 bases and J by 7 bases, with 10 bases between them.

The rearrangement links TRBV19 to TRBJ2-7; D is unresolved. Between the trimmed V and J ends, which lost 4 bases and 3 bases, there was a span of 10 bases. There are 13 residues in the CDR3. Germline V gives CDR1 LNHDA, CDR2 SQIVND (reference sequence). CDR3 in amino acids: CASSSRARYEQYV. As DNA, the CDR3 is TGTGCCAGTAGTAGCCGCGCCCGCTACGAGCAGTACGTC.

V gene TRBV20-1 combines with J gene TRBJ2-2; 8 bases align to TRBD1. CDR1 is DFQATT, CDR2 SNEGSKA, per germline (reference sequence). The CDR3 is 15 amino acids. Germline trimming cut 3 bases from V and 5 bases from J; bases unmatched to any gene: 8. CDR3 amino acids: CSASLRQGSTGELFF. CDR3 bases: TGCAGTGCTAGTTTAAGACAGGGGAGTACCGGGGAGCTGTTTTTT.

This clonotype was found a few times. The chain combines TRBV7-3 with TRBJ1-4, with 8 positions matching TRBD1. Germline CDR1 reads SGHTA; CDR2 reads FQGTGA. This CDR3 region has 13 residues. V shed 5 bases, J shed 9 bases, and the junction held 5 bases outside the gene matches. The CDR3 DNA reads TGTGCCAGCAGCCCCGGACAGGGAAAAAAACTGTTTTTT. Residues: CASSPGQGKKLFF.

This clonotype was seen just once. The chain uses TRBV11-2 and TRBJ2-7; 7 positions match TRBD2. Trimming removed 3 bases from V and 0 bases from J; junction bases left unmatched: 5. This CDR3 region has 15 residues. Germline CDR1 reads SGHAT; CDR2 reads FQNNGV. The CDR3 bases are TGTGCCAGCAGCTTGGAGCGGGACCCCTCCTACGAGCAGTACTTC. It yields the protein CASSLERDPSYEQYF.

Regarding this clonotype: A much more abundant neighbour one base away suggests this may be a read error. The chain couples TRBV7-2 to TRBJ2-5; possibly TRBD1 for D (6 bases). Germline V lookup: CDR1 SGHTA, CDR2 FQGNSA. The CDR3 contains 14 residues. V lost 2 bases and J 2 bases, leaving 9 bases between the germline ends. The CDR3 loop reads CASSLHREQETQYF. In nucleotides, the CDR3 is TGTGCCAGCAGCTTACACAGGGAACAAGAGACCCAGTACTTC. The full variable domain, in which reference TRBV7-2 and TRBJ2-5 provide the parts outside the CDR3, is GAGVSQSPSNKVTEKGKDVELRCDPISGHTALYWYRQSLGQGLEFLIYFQGNSAPDKSGLPSDRFSAERTGGSVSTLTIQRTQQEDSAVYLCASSLHREQETQYFGPGTRLLVL.